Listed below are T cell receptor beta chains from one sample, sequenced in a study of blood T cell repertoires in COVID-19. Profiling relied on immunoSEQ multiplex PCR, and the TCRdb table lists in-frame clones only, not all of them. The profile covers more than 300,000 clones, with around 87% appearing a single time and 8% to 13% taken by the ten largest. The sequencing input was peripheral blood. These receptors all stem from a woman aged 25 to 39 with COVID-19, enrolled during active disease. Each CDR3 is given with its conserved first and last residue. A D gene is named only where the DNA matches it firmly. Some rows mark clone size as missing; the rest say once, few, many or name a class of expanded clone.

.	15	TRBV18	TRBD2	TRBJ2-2	TGTGCCAGCTCACCGGGACTAGCCGGCGCCGGGGAGCTGTTTTTT	CASSPGLAGAGELFF
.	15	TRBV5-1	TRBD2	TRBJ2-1	TGCGCCAGCAGCTCCGGGACTAGCGGCGGGGATGAGCAGTTCTTC	CASSSGTSGGDEQFF
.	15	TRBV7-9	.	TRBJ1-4	TGTGCCAGCAGCCCAGGACACCATCCGGATGAAAAACTGTTTTTT	CASSPGHHPDEKLFF
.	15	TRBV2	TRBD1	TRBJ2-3	TGTGCCAGCAGTGGGGGGACGAGGACAGGGCATACGCAGTATTTT	CASSGGTRTGHTQYF
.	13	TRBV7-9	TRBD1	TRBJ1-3	TGTGCCAGCAGGACAGGGGAAGGAAACACCATATATTTT	CASRTGEGNTIYF
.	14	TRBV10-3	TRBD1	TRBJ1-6	TGTGCCATCACCAGGGGACAGGGAAATTCACCCCTCCACTTT	CAITRGQGNSPLHF
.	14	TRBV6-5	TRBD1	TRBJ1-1	TGTGCCAGCAGTTACGGGGACAGGGGCACTGAAGCTTTCTTT	CASSYGDRGTEAFF
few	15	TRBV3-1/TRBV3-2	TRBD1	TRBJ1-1	TGTGCCAGTAGTAAAACGGGACAGGGGGTGAGGGTGGCTTTCTTT	CASSKTGQGVRVAFF
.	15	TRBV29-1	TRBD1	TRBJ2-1	TGCAGCGCCCTTGACAGGGCAGCTATCCACAATGAGCAGTTCTTC	CSALDRAAIHNEQFF
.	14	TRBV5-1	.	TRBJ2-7	TGCGCCAGCAGCTTGGTGGACAAGACCTACGAGCAGTACTTC	CASSLVDKTYEQYF
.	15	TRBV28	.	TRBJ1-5	TGTGCCAGCAGGACAGGTGGAAATAGCAATCAGCCCCAGCATTTT	CASRTGGNSNQPQHF
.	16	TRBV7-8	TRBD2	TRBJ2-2	TGTGCCAGCAGCCTCTCTAGCGGAGGGAACACCGGGGAGCTGTTTTTT	CASSLSSGGNTGELFF
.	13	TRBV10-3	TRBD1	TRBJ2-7	TGTGCCATCAGCAAAACAGGGGACCACGAGCAGTACTTC	CAISKTGDHEQYF
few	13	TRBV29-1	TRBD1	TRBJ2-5	TGCAGCGGAGTACCACAGGGGCAAGAGACCCAGTACTTC	CSGVPQGQETQYF